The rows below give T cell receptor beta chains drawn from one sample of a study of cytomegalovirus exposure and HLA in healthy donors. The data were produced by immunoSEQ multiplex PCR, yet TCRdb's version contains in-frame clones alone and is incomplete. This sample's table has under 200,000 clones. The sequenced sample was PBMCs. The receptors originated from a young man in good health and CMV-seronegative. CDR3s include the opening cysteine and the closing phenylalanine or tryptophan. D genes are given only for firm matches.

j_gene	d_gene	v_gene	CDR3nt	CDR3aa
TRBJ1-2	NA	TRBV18	TGTGCCAGCTCACCACTGACAGTTAACTATGGCTACACCTTC	CASSPLTVNYGYTF
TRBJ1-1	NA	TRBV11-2	TGTGCCAGCAGCTTAACGGTGCGGAGCACTGAAGCTTTCTTT	CASSLTVRSTEAFF
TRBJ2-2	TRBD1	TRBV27	TGTGCCAGCAGTAGGGGACAGTCGAACACCGGGGAGCTGTTTTTT	CASSRGQSNTGELFF
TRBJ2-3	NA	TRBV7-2	TGTGCCAGCAGCTTCGACTACACCACGCAGTATTTT	CASSFDYTTQYF
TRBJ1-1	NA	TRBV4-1	TGCGCCAGCAGCCAAGAAGGCCGTTGGGAGGGCCGAAACACTGAAGCTTTCTTT	CASSQEGRWEGRNTEAFF
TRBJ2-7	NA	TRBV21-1	TGTGCCAGCAGGGTGACAGGCACCTACGAGCAGTACTTC	CASRVTGTYEQYF
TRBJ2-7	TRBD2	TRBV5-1	TGCGCCAGCAGCGAGGGACTAGCGGGAGACGAGCAGTACTTC	CASSEGLAGDEQYF
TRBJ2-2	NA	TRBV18	TGTGCCAGCTCACCCTCGATTGTTAGGACAGCGAACACCGGGGAGCTGTTTTTT	CASSPSIVRTANTGELFF
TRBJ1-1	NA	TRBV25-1	TGTGCCAGCAAGTTTTCCGGGACACGAGCTTTCTTT	CASKFSGTRAFF
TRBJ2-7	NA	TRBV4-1	TGCGCCAGCAGCCATCCTCTCAGGGGCGGAACCTCCTACGAGCAGTACTTC	CASSHPLRGGTSYEQYF
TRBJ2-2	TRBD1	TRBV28	TGTGCCAGCAGTTTGGACAGGGCCCCTGGGGGGGAGCTGTTTTTT	CASSLDRAPGGELFF
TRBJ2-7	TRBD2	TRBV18	TGTGCCAGCTCGCCCCCCGGGACTAGCGGTTCCTACGAGCAGTACTTC	CASSPPGTSGSYEQYF
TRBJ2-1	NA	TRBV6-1	TGTGCCAGCAGTGCTGGGGACACCGACACCAATGAGCAGTTCTTC	CASSAGDTDTNEQFF
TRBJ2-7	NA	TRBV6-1	TGTGCCGCGGGCCAAAATCTAAACTACGAGCAGTACTTC	CAAGQNLNYEQYF
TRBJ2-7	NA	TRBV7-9	TGTGCCAGCAGCTCGACAGGACCTTCCTACGAGCAGTACTTC	CASSSTGPSYEQYF
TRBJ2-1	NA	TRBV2	TGTGCCAGCAGTGATTTCGATGAGCAGTTCTTC	CASSDFDEQFF
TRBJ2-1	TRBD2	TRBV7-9	TGTGCCAGCAGCTTACCCGGGACTAGCGGGAGCTCCTACAATGAGCAGTTCTTC	CASSLPGTSGSSYNEQFF
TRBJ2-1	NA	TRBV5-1	TGCGCCAGCAGGCGGGAACTCACAGAGTTCTTC	CASRRELTEFF
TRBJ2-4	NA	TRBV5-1	TGCGCCAGCAGCTTGGATGGGGCATTACAGGGTCGGGCCAAAAACATTCAGTACTTC	CASSLDGALQGRAKNIQYF
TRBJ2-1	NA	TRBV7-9	TGTGCCAGCAGCTTGGCGACTAGTGTTTTCCATGAGCAGTTCTTC	CASSLATSVFHEQFF
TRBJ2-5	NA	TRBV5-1	TGCGCCAGCAGCGACTCCGGGACACAGGCAGAGACCCAGTACTTC	CASSDSGTQAETQYF
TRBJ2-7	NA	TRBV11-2	TGTGCCAGCAGCTTAGGGAGAGGAGGTAGCTCCTACGAGCAGTACTTC	CASSLGRGGSSYEQYF
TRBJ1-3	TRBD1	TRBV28	TGTGCCAGCAGTTTAGCTACGGGACAGGCTCCCTCTGGAAACACCATATATTTT	CASSLATGQAPSGNTIYF